What follows describes a single TCR beta chain. The entry originates in a study of blood T cell repertoires in COVID-19. For the study at large: Some COVID-19 samples were acute and others convalescent; all came from the United States, Italy and Spain. Sample material is recorded as cDNA or gDNA derived from T cells, B-cell-depleted T cells, or PBMCs.

Authors' analysis steps: Counts of nucleated cells, estimated from reference gene primer amplification, were obtained. The table came from immunoSEQ multiplex PCR; TCRdb's copy has only in-frame clones and leaves some out. Clonal size and the V and J genes are those of that table, whereas D and trimming came from the DNA. Of 150,000 to 200,000 clones in the sample, 75% to 90% were seen once. The Seattle site enrolled patients during active infection and followed them longitudinally. The CDR3 totals 16 residues. With V trimmed by 2 bases and J by 3 bases, 7 bases remained unmatched. Germline V gene sequence: CDR1 LNHDA, CDR2 SQIVND (reference sequence).

Sequenced input: peripheral blood. The chain is built from TRBV19 and TRBJ2-5; 9 positions agree with TRBD1. The origin of this receptor is a woman between 65 and 79 years old with COVID-19, enrolled during active disease. This chain's CDR3 is CASSIWYGTGKETQYF. In DNA, the CDR3 is TGTGCCAGTAGTATATGGTATGGGACAGGGAAAGAGACCCAGTACTTC.